The clone carrying this TCR beta chain was counted many times. No antigen is known for it. Genomic DNA extracted from bulk tumor tissue served as template. A total of around 590 ng was used per sample. Spaced far apart, several biopsies were taken from each primary tumor during surgery. With untreated, newly diagnosed non-small cell lung cancer, the patients went on to undergo curative surgery. Donation came from patients with newly diagnosed non-small cell lung cancer who were having surgery with curative intent. These data come from a study of immune heterogeneity within non-small cell lung tumors. Study-wide points: Individual patients' high-frequency T-cell receptor beta clonotypes were largely distinct from one another.

Trimming removed 7 bases at V and 5 bases at J, with 15 bases between. The CDR3 spans 13 residues. Germline-derived CDR1 and CDR2 are MNHNS and SASEGT. CDR3 of TCR beta was amplified by multiplex PCR that used 32 V and 13 J primers. TCRdb reanalysed the multiplex PCR reads using MiXCR and keeps one entry per CDR3 protein. The table shows a few thousand distinct CDR3 sequences, with roughly 18% occurring only once. Source material: lung tumor tissue. This TCR derives from a man aged 40-49 years with non-small cell lung cancer. The gene calls are TRBV6-1 and TRBJ2-7, with D unresolved. CDR3 region: CASINLVSNEQYF. CDR3 nucleotide sequence: TGTGCCAGCATCAACCTTGTGTCAAACGAGCAGTACTTC.